One sample yielded the 4 T cell receptor beta chains listed below, sequenced in a study of cytomegalovirus exposure and HLA in healthy donors. The study ran its PCR with 60 Vbeta and 13 Jbeta primers. Here immunoSEQ multiplex PCR was the method, and the copy in TCRdb shows in-frame clones only, minus some. The sample consists of some 110,000 clones, approximately 80% of them appearing once. Sequenced material: PBMCs. These receptors were obtained from a woman aged 35 to 49 in good health and CMV-seropositive.

The chain uses TRBV6-5 and TRBJ1-5, with 10 bases identical to TRBD1. CDR3 size: 14 residues. Germline CDR1 and CDR2: MNHEY and SVGAGI. The V segment lost 5 bases and the J segment 10 bases; nucleotides outside the gene matches: 8. The CDR3 nucleotides read TGTGCCAGCAGTGTGGACAGGGGGACGCAACCCCAGCATTTT. It codes for CASSVDRGTQPQHF.

V gene TRBV5-4 combines with J gene TRBJ2-5; TRBD1 matches 8 bases. With the DNA end fitting TRBJ2-7 better, the J assignment may be wrong. The CDR3 is 14 residues long. CDR1 SGHNT and CDR2 YYREEE come from the germline V gene (reference sequence). CDR3 nucleotides: TGTGCCAGCAGCCGGAAAGACAGGGGAAACGAGCAGTACTTC. Translated: CASSRKDRGNEQYF.

The gene calls are TRBV2 and TRBJ1-5; 8 positions agree with TRBD1. This CDR3 has 13 amino acids. Germline CDR1 and CDR2: SNHLY and FYNNEI. V lost 6 bases to trimming and J lost 7 bases; unmatched junction nucleotides: 5. The CDR3 DNA reads as TGTGCCAGCAGCGGACAGGGTTGGCAGCCCCAGCATTTT. Its protein product is CASSGQGWQPQHF.

The chain recombines TRBV28 with TRBJ1-2; D may be TRBD1 (6 bases). The CDR3 consists of 14 residues. V lost 5 bases, J lost 6 bases, and 16 bases lay in between. Germline lookup yields CDR1 MDHEN and CDR2 SYDVKM. Here the CDR3 reads CASSRPGHSNGYTF. The DNA for the CDR3 is TGTGCCAGCAGTCGACCGGGACACAGTAATGGCTACACCTTC.